Following are 13 T cell receptor beta chains from one sample sequenced in a study of blood T cell repertoires in COVID-19. Produced via immunoSEQ multiplex PCR; TCRdb's table is partial and in-frame only. The table lists about 380,000 clones, around 90% of them singletons. The sequencing sample was made of PBMCs or T cells enriched from blood (not recorded which). These receptors all come from a woman aged 18 to 35 who had recovered from COVID-19.

V and J are TRBV3-1 (or the pseudogene TRBV3-2) and TRBJ1-5; no clear D gene. Germline CDR1 is LGHDT and CDR2 is YNNKEL (reference sequence). V was pared by 0 bases and J by 5 bases, with 5 bases between. This CDR3 is built from 13 residues. CDR3 protein: CASSQDHYQPQHF. For the CDR3, the DNA is TGTGCCAGCAGCCAAGACCACTATCAGCCCCAGCATTTT.

This clone appeared a single time. V gene TRBV3-1 (or the pseudogene TRBV3-2) combines with J gene TRBJ1-2; the match to TRBD1 covers 8 bases. This CDR3 contains 16 residues. J lost 3 bases, V lost 1 base, and 7 bases had no gene match. CDR1 is LGHDT, CDR2 YNNKEL, per germline (reference sequence). The CDR3: CASSQVGQGIDYGYTF. The CDR3 DNA reads as TGTGCCAGCAGCCAAGTCGGACAGGGCATTGACTATGGCTACACCTTC.

The chain carries TRBV12-3 or TRBV12-4 and TRBJ1-3; the D is unclear. V was shortened by 6 bases and J by 2 bases, with 8 bases between the two germline ends. There are 13 residues in the CDR3. The CDR3 DNA reads TGTGCCAGCAGCTCCGTTCCTGGAAACACCATATATTTT. The encoded protein is CASSSVPGNTIYF.

This rearrangement joins TRBV5-5 to TRBJ2-7; 9 nucleotides agree with TRBD1. The ends lost 4 bases at V and 3 bases at J; junction bases unmatched: 8. CDR3 length: 15 residues. CDR1 and CDR2 (germline): SGHKS, YYEKEE (reference sequence). The CDR3: CASSRRTGEGYEQYF. CDR3 nucleotide sequence: TGTGCCAGCAGCCGCCGGACAGGGGAAGGCTACGAGCAGTACTTC.

This chain uses TRBV7-8 with TRBJ2-3; D may match TRBD1 or TRBD2 (5 bases each). V was trimmed by 5 bases and J by 1 base, leaving 10 bases between them. Germline loops: CDR1 SGHVS, CDR2 FQNEAQ. This CDR3 comprises 14 residues. The CDR3 sequence: CASSQGVRTDTQYF. Here the CDR3 DNA reads TGTGCCAGCAGCCAGGGAGTGCGCACAGATACGCAGTATTTT.

The rearrangement links TRBV2 to TRBJ1-6, with 10 positions matching TRBD1. This CDR3 comprises 15 residues. Germline CDR1 SNHLY, CDR2 FYNNEI. After removal of 6 bases from V and 7 bases from J, the junction contained 6 bases not matched to a gene. The CDR3 region is CASRETGQGNSPLHF. The CDR3 DNA follows: TGTGCCAGCAGAGAGACGGGACAGGGGAATTCACCCCTCCACTTT.

The chain joins TRBV6-5 to TRBJ2-1; 10 nucleotides match TRBD1. This CDR3 comprises 14 residues. With 8 bases clipped from V and 8 bases from J, the junction kept 9 bases outside the gene matches. CDR1 MNHEY and CDR2 SVGAGI come from the germline V gene. The CDR3 coding sequence is TGTGCCAGCGCAGCGGGACAGGGGTCGCATGAGCAGTTCTTC. Translating it yields CASAAGQGSHEQFF.

This chain joins TRBV30 and TRBJ2-7, with TRBD1 matching 9 bases. Germline lookup yields CDR1 GTSNPN and CDR2 SVGIG (reference sequence). The CDR3 runs 15 residues. V trimming: 3 bases; J trimming: 6 bases; junction bases outside the gene matches: 12. The CDR3 reads CAWSQETGGLVEQYF. CDR3 DNA sequence: TGTGCCTGGAGCCAGGAGACAGGGGGACTTGTCGAGCAGTACTTC.

The genes are TRBV5-1 and TRBJ2-3; 14 bases map to TRBD2. V lost 3 bases, J lost 6 bases, and 12 bases stayed unmatched. CDR3 length: 18 residues. Germline V gene lookup returns CDR1 SGHRS and CDR2 YFSETQ. The CDR3 coding sequence is TGCGCCAGCAGCTCGGGGACTAGCGGGGGCCTTGTTTCGGATACGCAGTATTTT. Its protein is CASSSGTSGGLVSDTQYF.

The chain employs TRBV6-6 and TRBJ1-2; perhaps TRBD1 as D (6 bases). The CDR3 runs 14 residues. Germline V CDR1 and CDR2: MNHNY, SVGAGI (reference sequence). Trimming pared 0 bases from V and 4 bases from J, leaving 9 bases between. CDR3 amino acids: CASSYSGGVYGYTF. In DNA, the CDR3 is TGTGCCAGCAGTTACTCAGGGGGTGTCTATGGCTACACCTTC.

This chain joins TRBV5-1 and TRBJ2-3, with a possible D match to TRBD2 (6 bases). The CDR3 runs 15 residues. Per germline, CDR1 SGHRS and CDR2 YFSETQ. The V end was cut by 0 bases, the J end by 3 bases, with 11 bases between. Here the CDR3 DNA reads TGCGCCAGCAGCTTGGGTCCGGGGGAGACAGATACGCAGTATTTT. Its protein product is CASSLGPGETDTQYF.

This clone came up once. V usage is TRBV7-9 and J usage is TRBJ1-1, with D uncertain. V lost 10 bases to trimming and J lost 4 bases, with 16 bases between them. The CDR3 totals 13 residues. Germline loops: CDR1 SEHNR, CDR2 FQNEAQ (reference sequence). The CDR3 loop reads CATTEVVGTEAFF. For the CDR3, the DNA is TGTGCCACCACGGAGGTGGTCGGCACTGAAGCTTTCTTT.

This clone came up once. This rearrangement joins TRBV15 to TRBJ1-4; D gene ambiguous. From germline, CDR1 is LNHNV and CDR2 YYDKDF (reference sequence). V was shortened by 0 bases and J by 5 bases, with 10 bases between the two germline ends. This CDR3 is built from 15 residues. CDR3: CATSRDRGVNEKLFF. DNA of the CDR3: TGTGCCACCAGCAGAGATCGAGGAGTCAATGAAAAACTGTTTTTT.